This T cell receptor (beta chain) was captured in a study of blood T cell repertoires in COVID-19. Study-wide background: Acute and convalescent COVID-19 samples came from the United States, Italy and Spain.

This clone was counted a few times. Trimming took 7 bases from V and 2 from J, leaving 17 bases between them. Germline loops: CDR1 SNHLY, CDR2 FYNNEI. This CDR3 is built from 15 residues. In the source study's methods: Amplifying reference gene primers gave estimates of nucleated cell counts. Sequenced by immunoSEQ multiplex PCR; TCRdb stores in-frame clones only, minus some. V and J calls plus clone size are reproduced from that table; the DNA served to infer D and trimming. This sample has 250,000 to 350,000 clones, with roughly 85% found just once. Cohort 3 recovered donors had two negative PCRs, clearance, or symptom resolution.

The V and J genes are TRBV2 and TRBJ1-2, with D tentatively TRBD1 (6 bases). The sequence came from a woman aged 30 to 39 who had recovered from COVID-19. Sequencing was carried out using PBMCs or T cells enriched from blood (not recorded which). CDR3: CASTSRGGLNYGYTF. CDR3 bases: TGTGCCAGCACCTCGAGGGGGGGGCTGAACTATGGCTACACCTTC.